Listed below are T cell receptor beta chains from one sample, sequenced in a study of T cells after yellow fever vaccination. Using its own MiXCR run on the 5' RACE reads, TCRdb lists one record per CDR3 protein. The sample lists about 330,000 distinct CDR3 sequences; roughly 8.3% were seen once. The source material was PBMCs, sampled approximately 40 days after the first yellow fever vaccination. The receptor set was obtained from a man aged 18 to 29 who received the YFV17D yellow fever vaccine. CDR3s include the opening cysteine and the closing phenylalanine or tryptophan. D genes are given only for firm matches.

CDR3aa: CASRLRQGEEYTQYF; v_gene: TRBV7-3; d_gene: TRBD1
CDR3aa: CASSFSGLYNTEAFF; v_gene: TRBV28; d_gene: NA
CDR3aa: CASSQEWRSRAGGYTQYF; v_gene: TRBV4-2; d_gene: TRBD2
CDR3aa: CASSLGFYSNQPQHF; v_gene: TRBV5-6; d_gene: NA
CDR3aa: CSARRVNQPQHF; v_gene: TRBV20-1; d_gene: NA
CDR3aa: CASSSPFGGARDTQYF; v_gene: TRBV7-9; d_gene: NA
CDR3aa: CASSLLWGTSSYEQYF; v_gene: TRBV7-9; d_gene: NA
CDR3aa: CATSPTRPQLNEQFF; v_gene: TRBV15; d_gene: NA
CDR3aa: CASSQLPLAGGPYEQFF; v_gene: TRBV4-1; d_gene: TRBD2
CDR3aa: CASSLDRGSGNTIYF; v_gene: TRBV7-6; d_gene: TRBD1
CDR3aa: CASSLAESRNEQFF; v_gene: TRBV12-3/TRBV12-4; d_gene: NA
CDR3aa: CASSQYREQPQHF; v_gene: TRBV4-1; d_gene: NA
CDR3aa: CATSAYRGGNDEQFF; v_gene: TRBV15; d_gene: NA
CDR3aa: CASSLVPTNEKLFF; v_gene: TRBV5-1; d_gene: NA
CDR3aa: CSALAGDTQYF; v_gene: TRBV20-1; d_gene: NA
CDR3aa: CSVPGTSTDTQYF; v_gene: TRBV20-1; d_gene: NA
CDR3aa: CASSQPTQGGEQFF; v_gene: TRBV4-1; d_gene: NA
CDR3aa: CASSVRGTDTQYF; v_gene: TRBV7-2; d_gene: NA
CDR3aa: CASSFFLLSTDTQYF; v_gene: TRBV5-5; d_gene: NA
CDR3aa: CASSLRGHSYEQYF; v_gene: TRBV7-2; d_gene: NA
CDR3aa: CASSYGSGPNTEAFF; v_gene: TRBV6-5; d_gene: NA
CDR3aa: CASSYSTGTGAFGGTEAFF; v_gene: TRBV6-5; d_gene: TRBD1
CDR3aa: CASSPNFRVEYF; v_gene: TRBV5-1; d_gene: NA
CDR3aa: CASFLDGETQYF; v_gene: TRBV6-5; d_gene: NA